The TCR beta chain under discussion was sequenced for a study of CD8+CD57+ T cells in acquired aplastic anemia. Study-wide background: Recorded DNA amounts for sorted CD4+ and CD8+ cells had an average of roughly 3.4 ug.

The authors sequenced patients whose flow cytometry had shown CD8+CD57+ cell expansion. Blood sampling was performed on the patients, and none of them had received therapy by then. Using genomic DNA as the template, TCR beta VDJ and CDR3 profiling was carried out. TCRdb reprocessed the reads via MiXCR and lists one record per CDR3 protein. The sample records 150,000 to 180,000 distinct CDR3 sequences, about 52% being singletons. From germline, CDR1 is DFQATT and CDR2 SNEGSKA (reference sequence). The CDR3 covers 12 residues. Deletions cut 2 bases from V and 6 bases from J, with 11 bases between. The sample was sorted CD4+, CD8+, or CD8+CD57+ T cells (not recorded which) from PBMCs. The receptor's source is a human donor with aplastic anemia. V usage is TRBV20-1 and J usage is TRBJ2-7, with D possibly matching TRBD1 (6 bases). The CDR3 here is CSARLQGFEQYF. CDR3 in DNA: TGCAGTGCTAGATTGCAGGGGTTCGAGCAGTACTTC.